This T cell receptor beta chain was sequenced in a study of regulatory T cells in long-lasting Graves disease. CDR1 and CDR2 (germline): ENHRY, SYGVKD. CDR3 length: 12 amino acids. The V and J ends lost 9 bases and 5 bases respectively, with 14 bases between them. The time point: newly diagnosed GD, antithyroid drugs for less than 3 months. From RNA extracted from PBMCs, the TCR library was made. Researchers made TCR beta libraries by using iRepertoire HTBI primers and running Arm-PCR on CDR3 regions. TCRdb called the multiplex PCR reads again in MiXCR, with one record for every CDR3 protein. The sample carries approximately 350,000 distinct CDR3 sequences, around 15% recorded once. This clonotype was found many times. These data were also reused for a study on T cells in Graves' hyperthyroidism and ophthalmopathy.

The starting material was peripheral blood mononuclear cells (PBMCs), obtained at new diagnosis, from a patient treated with antithyroid drugs. This receptor was obtained from a man aged 40-49 years with Graves disease. The chain employs TRBV10-3 and TRBJ2-7; the D gene is possibly TRBD1 (5 bases). The CDR3 protein is CAIGALRNEQYF. In DNA, the CDR3 is TGTGCCATTGGGGCCCTGCGTAACGAGCAGTACTTC.